This TCR beta chain was found in a study of cytomegalovirus exposure and HLA in healthy donors. A word on this clone: No antigen is known for it.

These donors were members of the approximately 110-subject validation cohort, a group separate from the approximately 670-subject first cohort. The study's findings and limits: There were 150 to 200 TCR beta chains listed as cytomegalovirus-associated. According to a subsequent analysis, TCR clusters from the first cohort were inclined to appear together in the 120 validation repertoires.

TCRdb's copy holds only in-frame clones and misses some; the assay was immunoSEQ multiplex PCR. The sample holds roughly 130,000 clones, 70% to 90% seen once. V was trimmed by 10 bases and J by 1 base, leaving 10 bases between them. The CDR3 sequence is 12 residues long. Germline V gives CDR1 MGHDK, CDR2 SYGVNS. This clonotype was obtained from a man aged 18 to 35 in good health and CMV-seronegative. Input material: PBMCs. V usage is TRBV25-1 and J usage is TRBJ1-1; D is unclear. CDR3 protein: CATEAGNTEAFF. DNA for the CDR3: TGTGCCACGGAGGCGGGGAACACTGAAGCTTTCTTT.